This note documents a single TCR beta chain sequence. The data were obtained in a study of T cell responses to AZD1222 COVID-19 vaccine. Germline trimming cut 3 bases from V and 4 bases from J; bases unmatched to any gene: 13. Germline lookup yields CDR1 SEHNR and CDR2 FQNEAQ (reference sequence). This CDR3 has 17 residues. Libraries were prepared by immunoSEQ multiplex PCR; TCRdb keeps only in-frame clonotypes and omits some of them. The sample consists of fewer than 180,000 clones, around 94% of them appearing once. The sequenced sample was peripheral blood, obtained on day 0 of AZD1222 vaccination. This receptor was identified in an adult in good health. The chain joins TRBV7-9 to TRBJ2-3, with 7 positions matching TRBD2. The DNA of the CDR3 is TGTGCCAGCAGCTTTGGAGCGGGGAGGGCTTCGTCAGATACGCAGTATTTT. It codes for CASSFGAGRASSDTQYF.